This T cell receptor (beta chain) was recorded in a study of blood T cell repertoires in COVID-19. About the research overall: T cells, B-cell-depleted T cells, or PBMCs provided the cDNA or gDNA that served as material.

Generated by immunoSEQ multiplex PCR, the TCRdb table keeps only in-frame clones and is missing some. The sample has 250,000 to 300,000 clones, over 75% seen once. This CDR3 has 14 residues. Germline V gene lookup returns CDR1 SGHRS and CDR2 YFSETQ. Trimming stripped 0 bases from V and 10 bases from J, with 11 bases between. While infection was still active, Seattle patients were enrolled and then followed longitudinally. Sequencing was done on a sample of peripheral blood. This TCR derives from a woman in her 70s with COVID-19, enrolled during active disease. V usage is TRBV5-1 and J usage is TRBJ1-6; no firm D call. CDR3 protein: CASSLERRESPLHF. The CDR3 nucleotides are TGCGCCAGCAGCTTGGAGAGAAGAGAGTCACCCCTCCACTTT. Variable domain in full (rest from reference TRBV5-1 and TRBJ1-6): KAGVTQTPRYLIKTRGQQVTLSCSPISGHRSVSWYQQTPGQGLQFLFEYFSETQRNKGNFPGRFSGRQFSNSRSEMNVSTLELGDSALYLCASSLERRESPLHFGNGTRLTVT.